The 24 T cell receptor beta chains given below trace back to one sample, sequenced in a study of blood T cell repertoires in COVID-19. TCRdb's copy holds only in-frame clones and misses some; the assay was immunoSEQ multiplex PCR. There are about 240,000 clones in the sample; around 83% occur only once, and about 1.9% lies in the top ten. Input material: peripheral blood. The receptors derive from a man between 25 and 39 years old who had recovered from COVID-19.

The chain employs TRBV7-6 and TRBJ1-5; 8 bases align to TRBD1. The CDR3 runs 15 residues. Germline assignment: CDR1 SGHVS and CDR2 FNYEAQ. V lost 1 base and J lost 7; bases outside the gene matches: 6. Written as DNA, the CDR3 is TGTGCCAGCAGCTTAGTTCAGGGGGCAGGACAGCCCCAGCATTTT. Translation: CASSLVQGAGQPQHF.

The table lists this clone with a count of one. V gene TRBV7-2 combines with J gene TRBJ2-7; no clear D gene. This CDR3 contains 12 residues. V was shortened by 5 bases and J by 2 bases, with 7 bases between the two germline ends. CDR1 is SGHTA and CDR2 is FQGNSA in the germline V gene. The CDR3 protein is CASSASTYEQYF. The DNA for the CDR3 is TGTGCCAGCAGCGCGTCGACCTACGAGCAGTACTTC.

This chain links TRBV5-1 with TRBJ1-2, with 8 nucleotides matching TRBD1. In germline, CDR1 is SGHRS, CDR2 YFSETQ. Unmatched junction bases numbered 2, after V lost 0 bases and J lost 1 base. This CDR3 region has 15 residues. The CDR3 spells CASSLGDRNNYGYTF. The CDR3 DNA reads TGCGCCAGCAGCTTGGGGGACAGGAATAACTATGGCTACACCTTC.

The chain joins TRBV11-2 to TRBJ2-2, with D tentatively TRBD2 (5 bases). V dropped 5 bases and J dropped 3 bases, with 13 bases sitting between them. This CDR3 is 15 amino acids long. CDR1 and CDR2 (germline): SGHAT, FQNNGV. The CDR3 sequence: CASSGLDKYTGELFF. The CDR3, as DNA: TGTGCCAGCAGCGGACTCGACAAATACACCGGGGAGCTGTTTTTT.

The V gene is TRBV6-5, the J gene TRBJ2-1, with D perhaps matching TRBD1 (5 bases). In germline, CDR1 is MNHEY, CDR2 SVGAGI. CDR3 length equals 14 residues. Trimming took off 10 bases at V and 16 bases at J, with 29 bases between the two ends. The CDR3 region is CATTFRSLGPASFF. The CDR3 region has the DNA TGTGCCACCACCTTTAGGAGCCTGGGGCCAGCATCCTTCTTC.

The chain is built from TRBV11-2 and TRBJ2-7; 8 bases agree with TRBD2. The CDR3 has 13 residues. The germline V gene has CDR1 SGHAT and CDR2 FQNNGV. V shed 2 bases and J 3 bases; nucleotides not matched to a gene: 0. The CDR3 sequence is CASSLLAGYEQYF. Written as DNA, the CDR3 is TGTGCCAGCAGCTTACTAGCGGGCTACGAGCAGTACTTC.

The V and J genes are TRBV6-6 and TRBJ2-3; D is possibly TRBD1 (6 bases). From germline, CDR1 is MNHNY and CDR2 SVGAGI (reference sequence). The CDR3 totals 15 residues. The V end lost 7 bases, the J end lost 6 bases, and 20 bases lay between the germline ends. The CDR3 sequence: CASTRDIYKADTQYF. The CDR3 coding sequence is TGTGCCAGCACCCGGGACATCTATAAGGCCGATACGCAGTATTTT.

The chain's CDR3 is CASSYSRLAGGGEQFF. CDR3 in DNA: TGTGCCAGCAGTTACTCCCGACTAGCGGGGGGAGGCGAGCAGTTCTTC. This sequence joins TRBV6-5 and TRBJ2-1; 13 nucleotides align to TRBD2. The J segment lost 10 bases and the V segment lost 0 bases, leaving 6 bases of the junction unmatched. This CDR3 is 16 amino acids long. Germline V gene sequence: CDR1 MNHEY, CDR2 SVGAGI.

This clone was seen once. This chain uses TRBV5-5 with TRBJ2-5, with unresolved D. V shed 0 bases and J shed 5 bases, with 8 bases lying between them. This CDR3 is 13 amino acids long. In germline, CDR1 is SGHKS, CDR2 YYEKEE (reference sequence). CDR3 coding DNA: TGTGCCAGCAGCTTGGCCTTAGAGGAGACCCAGTACTTC. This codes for CASSLALEETQYF.

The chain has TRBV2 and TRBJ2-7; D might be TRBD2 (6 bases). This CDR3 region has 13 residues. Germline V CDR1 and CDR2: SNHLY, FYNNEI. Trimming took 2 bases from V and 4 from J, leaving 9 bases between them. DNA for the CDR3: TGTGCCAGCAGTGAAATGGGGGGATACGAGCAGTACTTC. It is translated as CASSEMGGYEQYF.

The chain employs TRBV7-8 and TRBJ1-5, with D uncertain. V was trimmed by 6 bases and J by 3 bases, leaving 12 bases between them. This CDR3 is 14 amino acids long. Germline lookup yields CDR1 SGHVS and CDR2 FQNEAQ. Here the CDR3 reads CASSLQSPNQPQHF. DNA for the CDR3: TGTGCCAGCAGTCTACAGAGCCCCAATCAGCCCCAGCATTTT.

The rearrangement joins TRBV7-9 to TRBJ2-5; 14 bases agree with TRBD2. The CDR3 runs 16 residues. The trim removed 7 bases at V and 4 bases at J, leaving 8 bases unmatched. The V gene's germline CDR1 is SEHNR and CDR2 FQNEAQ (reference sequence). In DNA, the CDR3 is TGTGCCAGCACCCCACGGACTAGCGGGGGGTTAGAGACCCAGTACTTC. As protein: CASTPRTSGGLETQYF.

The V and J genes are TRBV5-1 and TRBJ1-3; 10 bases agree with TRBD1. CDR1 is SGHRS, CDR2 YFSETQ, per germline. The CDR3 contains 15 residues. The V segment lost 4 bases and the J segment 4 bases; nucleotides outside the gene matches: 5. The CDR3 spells CASSPGTGVGNTIYF. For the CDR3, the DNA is TGCGCCAGCAGCCCAGGGACAGGGGTCGGAAACACCATATATTTT.

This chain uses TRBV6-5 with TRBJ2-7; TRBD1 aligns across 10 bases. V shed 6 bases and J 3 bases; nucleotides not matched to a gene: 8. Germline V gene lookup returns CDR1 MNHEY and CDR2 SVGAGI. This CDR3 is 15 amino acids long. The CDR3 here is CASSQGGTGVYEQYV. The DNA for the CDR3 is TGTGCCAGCAGCCAGGGGGGGACAGGGGTCTACGAGCAGTACGTC.

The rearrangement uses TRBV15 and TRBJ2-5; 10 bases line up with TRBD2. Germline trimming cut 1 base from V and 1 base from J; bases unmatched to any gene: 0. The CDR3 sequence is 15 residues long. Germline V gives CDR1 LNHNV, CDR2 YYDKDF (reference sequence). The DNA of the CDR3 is TGTGCCACCAGCAGAGTAGCGGGGGGCCAAGAGACCCAGTACTTC. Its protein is CATSRVAGGQETQYF.

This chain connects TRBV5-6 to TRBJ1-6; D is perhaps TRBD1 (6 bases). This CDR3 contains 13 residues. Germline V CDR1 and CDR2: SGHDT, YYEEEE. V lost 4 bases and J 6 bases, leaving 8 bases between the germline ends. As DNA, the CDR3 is TGTGCCAGCAGCCCGGACAGTAATTCACCCCTCCACTTT. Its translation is CASSPDSNSPLHF.

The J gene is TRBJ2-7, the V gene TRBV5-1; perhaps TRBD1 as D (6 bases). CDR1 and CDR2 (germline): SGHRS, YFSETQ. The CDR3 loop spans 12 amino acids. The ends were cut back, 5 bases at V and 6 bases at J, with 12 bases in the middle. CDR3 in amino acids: CASRAGTTEQYF. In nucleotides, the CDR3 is TGCGCCAGCAGGGCCGGGACAACCGAGCAGTACTTC.

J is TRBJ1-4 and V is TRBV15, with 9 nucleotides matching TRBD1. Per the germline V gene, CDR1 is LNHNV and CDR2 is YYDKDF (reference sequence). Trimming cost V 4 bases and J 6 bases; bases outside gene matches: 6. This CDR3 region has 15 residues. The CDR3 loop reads CATSTWTGADEKLFF. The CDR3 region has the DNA TGTGCCACCAGCACTTGGACAGGGGCGGATGAAAAACTGTTTTTT.

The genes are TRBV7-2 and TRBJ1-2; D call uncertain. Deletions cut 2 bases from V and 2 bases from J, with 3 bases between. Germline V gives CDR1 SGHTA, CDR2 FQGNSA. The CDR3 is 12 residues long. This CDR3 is CASSLRNYGYTF. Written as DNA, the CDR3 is TGTGCCAGCAGCTTACGGAACTATGGCTACACCTTC.

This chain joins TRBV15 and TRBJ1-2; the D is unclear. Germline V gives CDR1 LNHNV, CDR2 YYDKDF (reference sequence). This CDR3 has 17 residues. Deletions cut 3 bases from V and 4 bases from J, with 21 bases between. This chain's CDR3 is CATSSGEDLTKTYGYTF. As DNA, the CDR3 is TGTGCCACCAGCAGTGGAGAGGATCTTACTAAAACCTATGGCTACACCTTC. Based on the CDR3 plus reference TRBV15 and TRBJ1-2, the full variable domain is DAMVIQNPRYQVTQFGKPVTLSCSQTLNHNVMYWYQQKSSQAPKLLFHYYDKDFNNEADTPDNFQSRRPNTSFCFLDIRSPGLGDTAMYLCATSSGEDLTKTYGYTFGSGTRLTVV.

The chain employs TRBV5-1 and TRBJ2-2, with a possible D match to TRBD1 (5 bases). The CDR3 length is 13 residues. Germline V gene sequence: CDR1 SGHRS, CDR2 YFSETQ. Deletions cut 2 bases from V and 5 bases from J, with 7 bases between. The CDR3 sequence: CASSLAGTGELFF. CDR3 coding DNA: TGCGCCAGCAGCTTAGCAGGGACCGGGGAGCTGTTTTTT.

The CDR3 reads CAIRTQGGTGELFF. The DNA for the CDR3 is TGTGCCATCAGGACCCAGGGGGGCACCGGGGAGCTGTTTTTT. J is TRBJ2-2 and V is TRBV10-3, with D possibly being TRBD1 (7 bases). This CDR3 contains 14 residues. CDR1 is ENHRY, CDR2 SYGVKD, per germline. Trimming pared 6 bases from V and 4 bases from J, leaving 12 bases between.

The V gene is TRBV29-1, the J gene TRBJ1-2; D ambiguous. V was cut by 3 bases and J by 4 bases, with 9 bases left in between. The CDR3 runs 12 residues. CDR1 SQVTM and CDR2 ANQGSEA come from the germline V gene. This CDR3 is CSVEVRVYGYTF. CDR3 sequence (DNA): TGCAGCGTTGAGGTGAGGGTCTATGGCTACACCTTC.

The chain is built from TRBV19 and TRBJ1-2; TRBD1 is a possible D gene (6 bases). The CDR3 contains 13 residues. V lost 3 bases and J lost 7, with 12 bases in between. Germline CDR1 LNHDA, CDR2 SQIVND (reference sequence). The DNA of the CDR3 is TGTGCCAGTAGTATTGCGGACAGATCTGGCTACACCTTC. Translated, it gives CASSIADRSGYTF. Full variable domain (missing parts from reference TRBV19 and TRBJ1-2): DGGITQSPKYLFRKEGQNVTLSCEQNLNHDAMYWYRQDPGQGLRLIYYSQIVNDFQKGDIAEGYSVSREKKESFPLTVTSAQKNPTAFYLCASSIADRSGYTFGSGTRLTVV.